Presented here are 13 T cell receptor beta chains from one specimen sequenced in a study of blood T cell repertoires in COVID-19. The method was immunoSEQ multiplex PCR; TCRdb's version includes in-frame clones alone and lacks a portion of them. This sample yields approximately 170,000 clones, of which approximately 84% are seen a single time; 2.5% to 3.5% belongs to the top ten. The specimen sequenced was PBMCs or T cells enriched from blood (not recorded which). The receptors come from a woman in her 30s who had recovered from COVID-19.

The chain has TRBV28 and TRBJ2-6; D not certain. The CDR3 sequence is 13 residues long. Germline V CDR1 and CDR2: MDHEN, SYDVKM. Trimming stripped 8 bases from V and 0 bases from J, with 5 bases between. CDR3 nucleotide sequence: TGTGCCAGCTGGAGCTCTGGGGCCAACGTCCTGACTTTC. Its protein is CASWSSGANVLTF.

V and J are TRBV19 and TRBJ2-1, with TRBD2 as a possible D gene (5 bases). This CDR3 is 13 amino acids long. CDR1 is LNHDA, CDR2 SQIVND, per germline (reference sequence). V gave up 5 bases and J gave up 8 bases, with 13 bases separating them. The CDR3 DNA reads as TGTGCCAGTAGTTCCTGGACTGAGCATGAGCAGTTCTTC. Its protein product is CASSSWTEHEQFF.

CDR3 in amino acids: CASSEFGLAGSTDTQYF. CDR3 nucleotide sequence: TGTGCCAGCAGTGAATTCGGATTAGCTGGAAGCACAGATACGCAGTATTTT. The V and J genes are TRBV25-1 and TRBJ2-3, with D unclear. Between the trimmed V and J ends, which lost 1 base and 0 bases, there was a span of 14 bases. In germline, CDR1 is MGHDK, CDR2 SYGVNS. The CDR3 loop spans 17 amino acids.

This clone has more than one count but fewer than ten. The chain links TRBV3-1 (or the pseudogene TRBV3-2) to TRBJ1-5; 9 nucleotides align to TRBD1. Germline V lookup: CDR1 LGHDT, CDR2 YNNKEL (reference sequence). J was trimmed by 11 bases and V by 6 bases; bases with no gene match: 11. The CDR3 length is 14 residues. The DNA for the CDR3 is TGTGCCAGCAGTCAGGACAGGGGAGGAAGAGCCCAGCATTTT. Translated, it gives CASSQDRGGRAQHF.

The J gene is TRBJ2-7, the V gene TRBV4-2; 7 nucleotides align to TRBD2. Germline lookup yields CDR1 LGHNA and CDR2 YNFKEQ. The CDR3 totals 13 residues. Trimming took 4 bases from V and 6 from J; bases not matched to a gene: 6. This CDR3 is CASSLGRESEQYV. CDR3 DNA: TGTGCCAGCAGCCTGGGGCGGGAGTCCGAGCAGTACGTC.

This rearrangement joins TRBV3-1 (or the pseudogene TRBV3-2) to TRBJ2-3, with D tentatively TRBD2 (6 bases). The CDR3 is made up of 16 amino acids. Germline CDR1 LGHDT, CDR2 YNNKEL (reference sequence). V gave up 0 bases and J gave up 1 base, with 11 bases separating them. The CDR3 loop is CASSQDVGTGTDTQYF. In DNA, the CDR3 is TGTGCCAGCAGCCAAGATGTCGGGACTGGCACAGATACGCAGTATTTT.

The chain couples TRBV7-8 to TRBJ1-2, with TRBD1 matching 8 bases. Germline V gene sequence: CDR1 SGHVS, CDR2 FQNEAQ. This CDR3 comprises 16 residues. The V segment lost 1 base and the J segment 3 bases; nucleotides outside the gene matches: 7. This CDR3 reads CASSLDAVTGDYGYTF. For the CDR3, the DNA is TGTGCCAGCAGCTTAGATGCGGTGACAGGGGACTATGGCTACACCTTC.

This clone was counted once. This chain uses TRBV11-2 with TRBJ1-3; no clear D gene. The CDR3 length is 13 residues. V lost 1 base and J lost 9, with 10 bases in between. The germline gives CDR1 SGHAT, CDR2 FQNNGV. This chain's CDR3 is CASSLGSGSTIYF. Here the CDR3 DNA reads TGTGCCAGCAGCTTAGGAAGCGGGAGCACCATATATTTT.

The gene calls are TRBV18 and TRBJ2-7, with a tentative D call TRBD2 (5 bases). V lost 4 bases and J lost 3, with 13 bases in between. Germline values: CDR1 KGHSH, CDR2 LQKENI. The CDR3 loop spans 14 amino acids. Written as DNA, the CDR3 is TGTGCCAGCTCACGCCCAGCGGAAAGCTACGAGCAGTACTTC. Its protein product is CASSRPAESYEQYF.

V usage is TRBV12-3 or TRBV12-4 and J usage is TRBJ1-5; D is perhaps TRBD1 (5 bases). The CDR3 runs to 13 residues. V lost 5 bases and J lost 5, with 10 bases in between. CDR3 protein: CASSQTDYQPQHF. In DNA form, the CDR3 reads TGTGCCAGCAGTCAGACAGACTATCAGCCCCAGCATTTT.

This clone was counted once. V is TRBV6-1 and J is TRBJ2-5; D not resolved. The CDR3 loop spans 14 amino acids. Between the trimmed V and J ends, which lost 2 bases and 0 bases, there was a span of 7 bases. Per germline, CDR1 MNHNS and CDR2 SASEGT. The CDR3 loop reads CASSEWLNQETQYF. CDR3 nucleotides: TGTGCCAGCAGTGAATGGCTCAACCAAGAGACCCAGTACTTC.

This clone was recorded only once. The V and J genes are TRBV7-3 and TRBJ1-2; 8 nucleotides agree with TRBD1. J was trimmed by 4 bases and V by 5 bases; bases with no gene match: 12. The germline V gene encodes CDR1 SGHTA and CDR2 FQGTGA. This CDR3 spans 16 amino acids. CDR3 sequence: CASSEGTGARFYGYTF. Here the CDR3 DNA reads TGTGCCAGCAGCGAAGGGACAGGCGCGCGATTCTATGGCTACACCTTC.

This rearrangement joins TRBV11-2 to TRBJ1-1; D not certain. The CDR3 sequence is 14 residues long. CDR1 and CDR2 from the germline V gene are SGHAT and FQNNGV. V lost 6 bases and J lost 4, with 15 bases in between. The CDR3 protein is CASSPEVVPTEAFF. CDR3 sequence (DNA): TGTGCCAGCAGTCCGGAGGTGGTCCCCACTGAAGCTTTCTTT.